What follows are 30 T cell receptor beta chains derived from one specimen sequenced in a study of T cell clones after liver transplantation. The data were produced by immunoSEQ multiplex PCR, yet TCRdb's version contains in-frame clones alone and is incomplete. This sample carries 93,000 or so clones, about 88% of them seen once, and the ten largest clones take 2.5% to 3%. Sequencing was performed on CD4+ T cells from blood, taken approximately 43 months after liver transplant. The receptors here all came from a human patient who received a liver transplant. These T cells may partly come from the graft donor.

The chain employs TRBV9 and TRBJ2-5; no clear D gene. The V gene's germline CDR1 is SGDLS and CDR2 YYNGEE. V was pared by 1 base and J by 3 bases, with 4 bases between. The CDR3 has 12 amino acids. CDR3 sequence: CASSVSEETQYF. DNA for the CDR3: TGTGCCAGCAGCGTATCGGAAGAGACCCAGTACTTC.

The rearrangement links TRBV7-2 to TRBJ2-5; perhaps TRBD2 as D (5 bases). Germline values: CDR1 SGHTA, CDR2 FQGNSA. The CDR3 loop spans 13 amino acids. V lost 2 bases, J lost 5 bases, and 9 bases lay in between. CDR3 amino acids: CASSLSSGETQYF. For the CDR3, the DNA is TGTGCCAGCAGCTTAAGCTCGGGGGAGACCCAGTACTTC.

The chain is built from TRBV9 and TRBJ2-7; no clear D gene. This CDR3 is built from 13 residues. V dropped 0 bases and J dropped 5 bases, with 9 bases sitting between them. CDR1 and CDR2 (germline): SGDLS, YYNGEE. The CDR3 coding sequence is TGTGCCAGCAGCGTAGCTCCGGTCGACGAGCAGTACTTC. This translates into CASSVAPVDEQYF.

This clone was found once. The chain combines TRBV25-1 with TRBJ2-7; D call uncertain. The CDR3 has 13 amino acids. The V gene lost 2 bases and the J gene lost 4 bases, with 9 bases spanning the gap. The V gene's germline CDR1 is MGHDK and CDR2 SYGVNS. The CDR3 DNA reads TGTGCCAGCAGTGAACTCGGGTTTTACGAGCAGTACTTC. It translates to CASSELGFYEQYF.

This clone has just one count. The J gene is TRBJ2-7, the V gene TRBV18, with unresolved D. With 2 bases removed from V and 2 bases from J, the gap between germline ends came to 7 bases. The CDR3 covers 13 residues. Germline loops: CDR1 KGHSH, CDR2 LQKENI. This CDR3 is CASSPSATYEQYF. CDR3 DNA sequence: TGTGCCAGCTCACCATCGGCCACCTACGAGCAGTACTTC. The complete variable domain, with remaining parts taken from reference TRBV18 and TRBJ2-7, reads NAGVMQNPRHLVRRRGQEARLRCSPMKGHSHVYWYRQLPEEGLKFMVYLQKENIIDESGMPKERFSAEFPKEGPSILRIQQVVRGDSAAYFCASSPSATYEQYFGPGTRLTVT.

J is TRBJ1-2 and V is TRBV27; D gene uncertain. Deletions cut 5 bases from V and 0 bases from J, with 4 bases between. There are 12 residues in the CDR3. The germline CDR1 and CDR2 sequences are MNHEY and SMNVEV (reference sequence). The CDR3 DNA follows: TGTGCCAGCAGTGCCACTAACTATGGCTACACCTTC. Translation gives CASSATNYGYTF.

The CDR3 is CASTTQGKGNQPQHF. CDR3 nucleotide sequence: TGTGCCAGTACCACACAGGGAAAAGGCAATCAGCCCCAGCATTTT. This chain connects TRBV19 to TRBJ1-5; possible D gene TRBD1, 6 bases. Between the trimmed V and J ends, which lost 7 bases and 2 bases, there was a span of 15 bases. This CDR3 spans 15 amino acids. Germline V gene data show CDR1 as LNHDA and CDR2 as SQIVND (reference sequence).

The genes are TRBV7-6 and TRBJ2-2, with 7 bases fitting TRBD1. The CDR3 has 16 amino acids. Germline CDR1 is SGHVS and CDR2 is FNYEAQ. V trimming: 4 bases; J trimming: 4 bases; junction bases outside the gene matches: 9. The CDR3: CASSSSAHRGTGELFF. The CDR3 nucleotides read TGTGCCAGCAGCTCCAGCGCCCACAGGGGCACCGGGGAGCTGTTTTTT. Filled out from reference TRBV7-6 and TRBJ2-2, the complete variable domain reads GAGVSQSPRYKVTKRGQDVALRCDPISGHVSLYWYRQALGQGPEFLTYFNYEAQQDKSGLPNDRFSAERPEGSISTLTIQRTEQRDSAMYRCASSSSAHRGTGELFFGEGSRLTVL.

J is TRBJ1-1 and V is TRBV4-3, with TRBD1 matching over 10 bases. Per the germline V gene, CDR1 is LGHNA and CDR2 is YSLEER. J lost 6 bases, V lost 5 bases, and 3 bases had no gene match. This CDR3 contains 13 residues. CDR3: CASSRQGASEAFF. The CDR3 coding sequence is TGCGCCAGCAGCAGACAGGGGGCCTCTGAAGCTTTCTTT.

This chain uses TRBV19 with TRBJ1-5; no clear D. This CDR3 has 13 amino acids. Germline lookup yields CDR1 LNHDA and CDR2 SQIVND (reference sequence). The germline V and J ends were trimmed by 7 bases and 1 base, with 8 bases remaining between them. CDR3 loop: CASIGESNQPQHF. The CDR3 DNA reads as TGTGCCAGTATCGGGGAGAGCAATCAGCCCCAGCATTTT.

The chain is built from TRBV28 and TRBJ2-7, with a weak D call TRBD1 (6 bases). V gave up 8 bases and J gave up 0 bases, with 11 bases separating them. Germline V gives CDR1 MDHEN, CDR2 SYDVKM. This CDR3 spans 13 amino acids. CDR3 amino acids: CASWGPSSYEQYF. The DNA for the CDR3 is TGTGCCAGCTGGGGGCCTAGCTCCTACGAGCAGTACTTC.

The genes are TRBV4-1 and TRBJ2-7; 11 bases align to TRBD2. The CDR3 runs to 16 residues. Germline V lookup: CDR1 MGHRA, CDR2 YSYEKL. The trim removed 4 bases at V and 2 bases at J, leaving 7 bases unmatched. DNA for the CDR3: TGCGCCAGCAGCCTAAATCTAGCGGGGGGCCCCTACGAGCAGTACTTC. This translates into CASSLNLAGGPYEQYF.

V and J are TRBV12-5 and TRBJ2-3; D is undetermined. This CDR3 has 15 amino acids. From germline, CDR1 is LGHNT and CDR2 FRNRAP. The ends were cut back, 6 bases at V and 3 bases at J, with 16 bases in the middle. DNA for the CDR3: TGTGCTAGTGGCCTTGCCAGCGTGTTAACAGATACGCAGTATTTT. This gives the protein CASGLASVLTDTQYF.

This clone appeared once. The J gene is TRBJ1-5, the V gene TRBV30; 7 bases agree with TRBD1. The CDR3 sequence is 16 residues long. V lost 0 bases to trimming and J lost 0 bases; unmatched junction nucleotides: 5. Germline-derived CDR1 and CDR2 are GTSNPN and SVGIG (reference sequence). CDR3 DNA: TGTGCCTGGAGTGTGACAGGGATATTTAGCAATCAGCCCCAGCATTTT. Protein product: CAWSVTGIFSNQPQHF. Based on the CDR3 plus reference TRBV30 and TRBJ1-5, the full variable domain is SQTIHQWPATLVQPVGSPLSLECTVEGTSNPNLYWYRQAAGRGLQLLFYSVGIGQISSEVPQNLSASRPQDRQFILSSKKLLLSDSGFYLCAWSVTGIFSNQPQHFGDGTRLSIL.

The chain combines TRBV11-2 with TRBJ2-2; 9 bases line up with TRBD1. V lost 5 bases and J lost 7; bases outside the gene matches: 8. Germline CDR1 SGHAT, CDR2 FQNNGV. This CDR3 has 15 residues. The chain's CDR3 is CASSLLTGGVGELFF. The CDR3 region has the DNA TGTGCCAGCAGCCTGCTGACAGGGGGTGTCGGGGAGCTGTTTTTT.

The chain joins TRBV4-2 to TRBJ2-5; 8 bases are a match to TRBD2. The CDR3 is 17 residues long. Per germline, CDR1 LGHNA and CDR2 YNFKEQ. With 0 bases clipped from V and 3 bases from J, the junction kept 9 bases outside the gene matches. The chain's CDR3 is CASSQDTSGGGEETQYF. CDR3 nucleotide sequence: TGTGCCAGCAGCCAAGATACTAGCGGCGGTGGGGAAGAGACCCAGTACTTC.

This sequence joins TRBV6-1 and TRBJ2-7, with TRBD2 matching 8 bases. CDR3 length equals 15 residues. V lost 6 bases, J lost 2 bases, and 9 bases stayed unmatched. CDR1 and CDR2 (germline): MNHNS, SASEGT. CDR3 nucleotides: TGTGCCAGCAGGCATTCCGGGACTAGTCCCTACGAGCAGTACTTC. The encoded protein is CASRHSGTSPYEQYF.

The chain is built from TRBV4-1 and TRBJ2-2; 10 positions agree with TRBD2. The CDR3 spans 16 residues. Germline trimming cut 2 bases from V and 6 bases from J; bases unmatched to any gene: 6. Germline V gives CDR1 MGHRA, CDR2 YSYEKL. Here the CDR3 DNA reads TGCGCCAGCAGCCAACCCCGAGCGGGGGGGCCCGGGGAGCTGTTTTTT. It translates to CASSQPRAGGPGELFF.

The chain uses TRBV4-1 and TRBJ1-3, with D unresolved. V gave up 2 bases and J gave up 2 bases, with 19 bases separating them. CDR1 and CDR2 from the germline V gene are MGHRA and YSYEKL. The CDR3 has 18 residues. CDR3 region: CASSQFRAGRATGNTIYF. CDR3 sequence (DNA): TGCGCCAGCAGCCAATTTCGTGCAGGCCGGGCGACTGGAAACACCATATATTTT.

The chain recombines TRBV2 with TRBJ1-6, with D unresolved. Germline loops: CDR1 SNHLY, CDR2 FYNNEI. This CDR3 comprises 17 residues. With 6 bases removed from V and 0 bases from J, the gap between germline ends came to 15 bases. The CDR3 region is CASRGLVSNSYNSPLHF. The DNA of the CDR3 is TGTGCCAGCAGGGGTCTTGTTTCGAACTCCTATAATTCACCCCTCCACTTT.

The V gene is TRBV5-6, the J gene TRBJ1-4, with D perhaps TRBD1 (6 bases). The CDR3 covers 14 residues. Trimming left V 1 base short and J 6 bases short, with 10 bases between. The germline V gene encodes CDR1 SGHDT and CDR2 YYEEEE. Here the CDR3 DNA reads TGTGCCAGCAGCTTGTTCGCAGGGGATGAAAAACTGTTTTTT. Encoded protein: CASSLFAGDEKLFF.

This chain links TRBV5-6 with TRBJ2-5; no clear D gene. The CDR3 length is 14 residues. V lost 0 bases and J 4 bases, leaving 10 bases between the germline ends. Per germline, CDR1 SGHDT and CDR2 YYEEEE. Here the CDR3 reads CASSLVGRGETQYF. The CDR3 region has the DNA TGTGCCAGCAGCTTGGTCGGCAGAGGAGAGACCCAGTACTTC.

The J gene is TRBJ1-5, the V gene TRBV19, with D possibly matching TRBD1 (6 bases). Per the germline V gene, CDR1 is LNHDA and CDR2 is SQIVND (reference sequence). CDR3 size: 13 residues. V lost 8 bases, J lost 7 bases, and 15 bases lay in between. CDR3 sequence reads: CASGGGLRQPQHF. CDR3 bases: TGTGCCAGTGGAGGGGGGCTCCGGCAGCCCCAGCATTTT.

This clone showed up just once. In nucleotides, the CDR3 is TGTGCCATCAGTGAGTACGGCCTGAGGGGCAATGAGCAGTTCTTC. Its translation is CAISEYGLRGNEQFF. The J gene is TRBJ2-1, the V gene TRBV10-3; D tentatively fits TRBD1 or TRBD2 (5 bases each). Trimming removed 1 base at V and 6 bases at J, with 13 bases between. The length of the CDR3 is 15 residues. From germline, CDR1 is ENHRY and CDR2 SYGVKD.

V gene TRBV7-3 combines with J gene TRBJ2-5, with 9 positions matching TRBD2. This CDR3 spans 16 amino acids. Germline loops: CDR1 SGHTA, CDR2 FQGTGA. The trim removed 5 bases at V and 2 bases at J, leaving 9 bases unmatched. For the CDR3, the DNA is TGTGCCAGCAGCCCCCTAGCGGGGAGGGGGCAAGAGACCCAGTACTTC. Its protein is CASSPLAGRGQETQYF.

The rearrangement uses TRBV9 and TRBJ2-1; either TRBD1 or TRBD2 may fit D (5 bases each). Trimming removed 2 bases at V and 0 bases at J, with 12 bases between. CDR3 length: 16 amino acids. CDR1 is SGDLS and CDR2 is YYNGEE in the germline V gene. The CDR3 protein is CASSVGARASYNEQFF. For the CDR3, the DNA is TGTGCCAGCAGCGTCGGGGCCCGGGCCTCCTACAATGAGCAGTTCTTC. Based on the CDR3 plus reference TRBV9 and TRBJ2-1, the full variable domain is DSGVTQTPKHLITATGQRVTLRCSPRSGDLSVYWYQQSLDQGLQFLIQYYNGEERAKGNILERFSAQQFPDLHSELNLSSLELGDSALYFCASSVGARASYNEQFFGPGTRLTVL.

This clone came up a few times. The chain carries TRBV5-1 and TRBJ2-3; possible D gene TRBD2, 5 bases. This CDR3 has 14 residues. V was shortened by 2 bases and J by 4 bases, with 11 bases between the two germline ends. The germline V gene encodes CDR1 SGHRS and CDR2 YFSETQ. CDR3 in DNA: TGCGCCAGCAGCTTTGGAGGAAGGGCAGATACGCAGTATTTT. It yields the protein CASSFGGRADTQYF. Drawing the rest from reference TRBV5-1 and TRBJ2-3, the complete variable domain is KAGVTQTPRYLIKTRGQQVTLSCSPISGHRSVSWYQQTPGQGLQFLFEYFSETQRNKGNFPGRFSGRQFSNSRSEMNVSTLELGDSALYLCASSFGGRADTQYFGPGTRLTVL.

J is TRBJ2-3 and V is TRBV5-1; possible D gene TRBD2, 5 bases. The V gene lost 0 bases and the J gene lost 0 bases, with 8 bases spanning the gap. The germline CDR1 and CDR2 sequences are SGHRS and YFSETQ. This CDR3 region has 15 residues. Here the CDR3 DNA reads TGCGCCAGCAGCTTGGGGTCGGGGAGCACAGATACGCAGTATTTT. This encodes CASSLGSGSTDTQYF.

This clone was seen only once. The CDR3 nucleotides are TGCGCCAGCAGCTTCCCCGAAGAGACCCAGTACTTC. This gives the protein CASSFPEETQYF. V and J are TRBV5-1 and TRBJ2-5; D ambiguous. The germline V gene encodes CDR1 SGHRS and CDR2 YFSETQ. This CDR3 comprises 12 residues. Trimming shortened V by 2 bases and J by 3 bases, and 5 bases separated the two germline ends.

This clone was seen only once. The rearrangement joins TRBV29-1 to TRBJ2-1, with 11 positions matching TRBD1. The CDR3 has 15 amino acids. Germline V gene lookup returns CDR1 SQVTM and CDR2 ANQGSEA. V shed 6 bases, J shed 9 bases, and the junction held 13 bases outside the gene matches. The CDR3 sequence is CSVRTLTGTGGEQFF. CDR3 nucleotide sequence: TGCAGCGTCCGAACCCTAACCGGGACAGGGGGTGAGCAGTTCTTC.